The rows below give T cell receptor beta chains drawn from one sample of a study of neurological immune-mediated disorders. TCRdb re-derived calls from the 5' RACE reads in MiXCR, one entry per CDR3 protein. The sample holds some 100,000 distinct CDR3 sequences; approximately 13% are singletons and the top ten take approximately 5%. The sample taken for sequencing was PBMCs. The receptors shown here come from a female donor with HTLV-1-associated myelopathy (HAM/TSP). Both conserved end residues are part of each CDR3. D genes are given only for firm matches. Clone size appears in some rows only: once, few, many, or a class for an expanded clone.

v_gene	j_gene	d_gene	abundance	CDR3aa	CDR3nt
TRBV9	TRBJ1-5	NA	NA	CASGEGGQPQHF	TGTGCCAGCGGGGAGGGAGGTCAGCCCCAGCATTTT
TRBV20-1	TRBJ1-4	NA	many	CSARAVTNEKLFF	TGCAGTGCTAGGGCCGTGACCAATGAAAAACTGTTTTTT
TRBV15	TRBJ2-5	NA	many	CATSRGSLRRAQETQYF	TGTGCCACCAGCAGAGGAAGCTTAAGAAGGGCCCAAGAGACCCAGTACTTC
TRBV20-1	TRBJ2-7	NA	many	CSATPVGEPHEQYF	TGCAGTGCTACTCCAGTGGGCGAGCCGCACGAGCAGTACTTC
TRBV14	TRBJ2-1	NA	many	CASSQERNEQFF	TGTGCCAGCAGCCAAGAGCGCAATGAGCAGTTCTTC
TRBV6-4	TRBJ2-3	NA	many	CASSENSGSPTDTQYF	TGTGCCAGCAGTGAAAATAGCGGAAGCCCCACAGATACGCAGTATTTT
TRBV12-3/TRBV12-4	TRBJ2-5	TRBD1	many	CASSRQGGAQETQYF	TGTGCCAGCAGCCGACAGGGTGGTGCCCAAGAGACCCAGTACTTC
TRBV7-3	TRBJ2-2	NA	many	CASSLMVGPGELFF	TGTGCCAGCAGCTTAATGGTCGGACCCGGGGAGCTGTTTTTT
TRBV5-1	TRBJ2-1	NA	NA	CASSLGVNEQFF	TGCGCCAGCAGCTTGGGGGTCAATGAGCAGTTCTTC
TRBV27	TRBJ2-7	NA	many	CASRWDAIQYF	TGTGCCAGCAGATGGGACGCTATCCAGTACTTC
TRBV28	TRBJ2-3	TRBD1	many	CASSGQGLDTQYF	TGTGCCAGCTCGGGACAGGGTTTAGATACGCAGTATTTT
TRBV5-1	TRBJ1-6	NA	many	CASGGQDNSPLHF	TGCGCCAGCGGGGGACAAGACAATTCACCCCTCCACTTT
TRBV20-1	TRBJ2-3	NA	many	CSARADHGGDTQYF	TGCAGTGCTAGAGCCGATCACGGAGGAGATACGCAGTATTTT
TRBV20-1	TRBJ2-1	TRBD2	many	CSARAGGPLNEQFF	TGCAGTGCTAGAGCGGGGGGGCCGTTGAATGAGCAGTTCTTC
TRBV7-2	TRBJ2-3	NA	NA	CASSSPQGGITPTQYF	TGTGCCAGCAGCTCACCTCAGGGGGGCATCACACCTACGCAGTATTTT
TRBV27	TRBJ2-6	NA	many	CASRISGANVLTF	TGTGCCAGCAGAATCTCTGGGGCCAACGTCCTGACTTTC
TRBV20-1	TRBJ1-5	NA	many	CSARGGIGQPQHF	TGCAGTGCTAGGGGAGGGATCGGACAGCCCCAGCATTTT
TRBV20-1	TRBJ1-1	NA	NA	CSATLPRGGTEAFF	TGCAGTGCTACCCTTCCCAGGGGCGGCACTGAAGCTTTCTTT
TRBV5-1	TRBJ2-5	TRBD1	many	CASKFRTGFDETQYF	TGCGCCAGCAAATTCCGGACAGGGTTTGACGAGACCCAGTACTTC
TRBV5-1	TRBJ2-2	TRBD1	NA	CASSARDRNTGELFF	TGCGCCAGCAGCGCCCGGGACAGGAACACCGGGGAGCTGTTTTTT
TRBV5-1	TRBJ2-2	TRBD2	NA	CASGMGGANTGELFF	TGCGCCAGCGGAATGGGAGGGGCGAACACCGGGGAGCTGTTTTTT
TRBV2	TRBJ2-3	NA	few	CASSEALSTDTQYF	TGTGCCAGCAGTGAAGCGCTATCTACAGATACGCAGTATTTT
TRBV5-1	TRBJ2-7	NA	many	CASSMEGYEQYF	TGCGCCAGCAGCATGGAAGGGTACGAGCAGTACTTC
TRBV29-1	TRBJ2-6	NA	many	CSVADSSGANVLTF	TGCAGCGTTGCAGACAGCTCTGGGGCCAACGTCCTGACTTTC
TRBV7-8	TRBJ2-7	TRBD2	many	CASSLGLARRYEQYF	TGTGCCAGCAGCCTCGGACTAGCCCGACGCTACGAGCAGTACTTC
TRBV6-6	TRBJ2-5	NA	NA	CASSYRLRGLQETQYF	TGTGCCAGCAGTTACCGTCTCCGGGGGCTACAAGAGACCCAGTACTTC
TRBV28	TRBJ1-2	NA	NA	CASSALIIRPRNYGYTF	TGTGCCAGCAGCGCCCTCATAATACGCCCGAGGAACTATGGCTACACCTTC
TRBV28	TRBJ2-1	NA	many	CATLIGTAQYNEQFF	TGTGCCACCCTAATTGGGACGGCGCAATACAATGAGCAGTTCTTC
TRBV7-9	TRBJ2-2	TRBD2	many	CASSYRTSGGAGELFF	TGTGCCAGCAGCTATCGGACTAGCGGGGGGGCCGGGGAGCTGTTTTTT
TRBV11-2	TRBJ2-3	NA	few	CASRTPGGRADTQYF	TGTGCCAGCAGGACCCCGGGGGGCCGCGCAGATACGCAGTATTTT
TRBV28	TRBJ1-4	TRBD1	many	CASSFSDRATNEKLFF	TGTGCCAGCAGTTTCTCGGACAGGGCAACTAATGAAAAACTGTTTTTT
TRBV11-2	TRBJ2-7	TRBD1	few	CASRLTGAHEQYF	TGTGCCAGCAGATTAACAGGGGCCCACGAGCAGTACTTC
TRBV20-1	TRBJ2-3	NA	many	CTPSPSTDTQYF	TGCACCCCGTCTCCAAGCACAGATACGCAGTATTTT
TRBV10-1	TRBJ2-1	TRBD2	many	CASSDHPRGLAGDNEQFF	TGCGCCAGCAGTGACCACCCCCGTGGGCTAGCGGGGGACAATGAGCAGTTCTTC